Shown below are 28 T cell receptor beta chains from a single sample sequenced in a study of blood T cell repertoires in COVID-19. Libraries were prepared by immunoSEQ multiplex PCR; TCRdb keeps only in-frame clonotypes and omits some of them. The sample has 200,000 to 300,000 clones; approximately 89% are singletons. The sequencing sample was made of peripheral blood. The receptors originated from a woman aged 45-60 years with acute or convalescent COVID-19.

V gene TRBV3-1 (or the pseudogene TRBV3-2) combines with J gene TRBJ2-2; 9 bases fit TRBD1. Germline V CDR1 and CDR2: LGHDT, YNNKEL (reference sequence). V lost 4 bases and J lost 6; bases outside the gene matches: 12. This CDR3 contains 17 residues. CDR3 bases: TGTGCCAGCAGCCCGAGGACAGGGGATTATATGGCCGGGGAGCTGTTTTTT. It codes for CASSPRTGDYMAGELFF.

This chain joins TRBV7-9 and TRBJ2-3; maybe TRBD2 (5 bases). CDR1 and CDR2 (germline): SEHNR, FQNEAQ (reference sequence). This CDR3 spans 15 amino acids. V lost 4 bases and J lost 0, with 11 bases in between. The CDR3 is CASSSDFPSTDTQYF. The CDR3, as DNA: TGTGCCAGCAGCTCGGACTTCCCTAGCACAGATACGCAGTATTTT.

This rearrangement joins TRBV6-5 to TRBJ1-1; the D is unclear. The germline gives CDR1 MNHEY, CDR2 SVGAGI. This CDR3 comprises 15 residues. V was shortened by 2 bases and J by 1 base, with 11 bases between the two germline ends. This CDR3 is CASSYQRHTNTEAFF. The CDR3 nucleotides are TGTGCCAGCAGTTACCAAAGACATACGAACACTGAAGCTTTCTTT.

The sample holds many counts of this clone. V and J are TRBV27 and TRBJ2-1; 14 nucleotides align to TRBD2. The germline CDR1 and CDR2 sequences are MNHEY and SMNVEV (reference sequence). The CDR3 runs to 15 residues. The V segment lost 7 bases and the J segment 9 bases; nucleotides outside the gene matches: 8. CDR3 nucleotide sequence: TGTGCCAGCATTACTGGGACTAGCGGGAGTGGTGAGCAGTTCTTC. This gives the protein CASITGTSGSGEQFF.

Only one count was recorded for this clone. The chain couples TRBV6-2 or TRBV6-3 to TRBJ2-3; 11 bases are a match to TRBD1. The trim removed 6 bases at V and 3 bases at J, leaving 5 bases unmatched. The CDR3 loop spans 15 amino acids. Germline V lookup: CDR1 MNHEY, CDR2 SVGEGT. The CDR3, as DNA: TGTGCCAGCAGCCGGACAGGGGGCGCGACAGATACGCAGTATTTT. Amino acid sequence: CASSRTGGATDTQYF.

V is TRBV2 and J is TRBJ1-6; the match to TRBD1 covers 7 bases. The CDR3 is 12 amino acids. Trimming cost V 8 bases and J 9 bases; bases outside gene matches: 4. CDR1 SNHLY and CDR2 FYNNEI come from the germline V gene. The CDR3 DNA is TGTGCCAGCCGACAGGGTAGTTCACCCCTCCACTTT. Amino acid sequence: CASRQGSSPLHF.

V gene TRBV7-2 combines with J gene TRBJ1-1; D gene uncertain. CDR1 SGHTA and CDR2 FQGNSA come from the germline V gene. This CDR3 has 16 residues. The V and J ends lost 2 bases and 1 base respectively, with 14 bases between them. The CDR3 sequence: CASSLSGGRWNTEAFF. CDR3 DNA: TGTGCCAGCAGCTTAAGCGGAGGCAGGTGGAACACTGAAGCTTTCTTT. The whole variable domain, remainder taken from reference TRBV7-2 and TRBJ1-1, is GAGVSQSPSNKVTEKGKDVELRCDPISGHTALYWYRQSLGQGLEFLIYFQGNSAPDKSGLPSDRFSAERTGGSVSTLTIQRTQQEDSAVYLCASSLSGGRWNTEAFFGQGTRLTVV.

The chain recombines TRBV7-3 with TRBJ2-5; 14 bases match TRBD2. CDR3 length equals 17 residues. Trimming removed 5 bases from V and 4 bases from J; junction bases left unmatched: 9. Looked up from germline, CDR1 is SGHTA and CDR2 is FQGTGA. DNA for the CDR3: TGTGCCAGCAGCCCGGGGACTAGCGGGAGATGGGGAGAGACCCAGTACTTC. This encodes CASSPGTSGRWGETQYF.

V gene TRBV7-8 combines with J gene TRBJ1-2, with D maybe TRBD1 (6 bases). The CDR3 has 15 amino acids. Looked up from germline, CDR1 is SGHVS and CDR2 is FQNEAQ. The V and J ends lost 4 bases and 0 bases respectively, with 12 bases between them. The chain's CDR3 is CASSYGQPANYGYTF. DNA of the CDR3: TGTGCCAGCAGCTACGGACAGCCAGCTAACTATGGCTACACCTTC. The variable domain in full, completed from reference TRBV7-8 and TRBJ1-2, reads GAGVSQSPRYKVAKRGQDVALRCDPISGHVSLFWYQQALGQGPEFLTYFQNEAQLDKSGLPSDRFFAERPEGSVSTLKIQRTQQEDSAVYLCASSYGQPANYGYTFGSGTRLTVV.

The CDR3 loop reads CSVESRGENEKLFF. CDR3 nucleotides: TGCAGCGTTGAATCCAGGGGCGAGAATGAAAAACTGTTTTTT. The rearrangement links TRBV29-1 to TRBJ1-4; D might be TRBD1 (6 bases). The germline V and J ends were trimmed by 2 bases and 5 bases, with 12 bases remaining between them. The germline V gene has CDR1 SQVTM and CDR2 ANQGSEA. This CDR3 has 14 residues. The full variable domain, rest sourced from reference TRBV29-1 and TRBJ1-4, is SAVISQKPSRDICQRGTSLTIQCQVDSQVTMMFWYRQQPGQSLTLIATANQGSEATYESGFVIDKFPISRPNLTFSTLTVSNMSPEDSSIYLCSVESRGENEKLFFGSGTQLSVL.

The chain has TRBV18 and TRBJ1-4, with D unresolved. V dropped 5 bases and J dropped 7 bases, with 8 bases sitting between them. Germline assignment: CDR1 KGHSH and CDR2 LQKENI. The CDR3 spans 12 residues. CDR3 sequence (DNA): TGTGCCAGCTCAAGCCCTCCTGAAAAACTGTTTTTT. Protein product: CASSSPPEKLFF. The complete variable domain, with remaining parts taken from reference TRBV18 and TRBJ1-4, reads NAGVMQNPRHLVRRRGQEARLRCSPMKGHSHVYWYRQLPEEGLKFMVYLQKENIIDESGMPKERFSAEFPKEGPSILRIQQVVRGDSAAYFCASSSPPEKLFFGSGTQLSVL.

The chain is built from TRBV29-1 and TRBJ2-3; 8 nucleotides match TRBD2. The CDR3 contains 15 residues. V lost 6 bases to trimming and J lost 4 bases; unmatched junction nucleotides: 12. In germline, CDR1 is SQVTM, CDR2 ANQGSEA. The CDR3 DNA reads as TGCAGCGTGACACGCCCAGCGGGAGCCGCAGATACGCAGTATTTT. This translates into CSVTRPAGAADTQYF.

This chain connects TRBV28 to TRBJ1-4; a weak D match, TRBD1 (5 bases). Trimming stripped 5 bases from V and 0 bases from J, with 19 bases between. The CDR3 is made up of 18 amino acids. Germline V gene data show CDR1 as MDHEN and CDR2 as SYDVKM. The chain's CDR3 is CASSGTAGRGATNEKLFF. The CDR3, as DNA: TGTGCCAGCAGTGGGACTGCTGGACGAGGGGCAACTAATGAAAAACTGTTTTTT.

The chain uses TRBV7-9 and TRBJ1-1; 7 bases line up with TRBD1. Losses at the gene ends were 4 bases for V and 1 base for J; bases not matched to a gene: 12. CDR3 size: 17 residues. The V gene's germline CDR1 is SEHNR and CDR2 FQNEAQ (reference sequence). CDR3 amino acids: CASSSHHQGVSNTEAFF. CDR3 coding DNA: TGTGCCAGCAGCTCACACCACCAGGGGGTATCGAACACTGAAGCTTTCTTT.

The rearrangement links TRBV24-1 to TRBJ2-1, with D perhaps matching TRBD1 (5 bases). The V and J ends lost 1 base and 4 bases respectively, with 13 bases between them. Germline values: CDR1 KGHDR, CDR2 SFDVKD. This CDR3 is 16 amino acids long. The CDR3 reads CATSDFPKTGYNEQFF. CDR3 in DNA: TGTGCCACCAGTGATTTCCCTAAAACAGGATACAATGAGCAGTTCTTC.

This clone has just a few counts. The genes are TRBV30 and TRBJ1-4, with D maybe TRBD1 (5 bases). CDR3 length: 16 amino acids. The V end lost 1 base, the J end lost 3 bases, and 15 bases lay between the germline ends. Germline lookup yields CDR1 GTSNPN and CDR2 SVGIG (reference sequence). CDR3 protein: CAWSGVRQSPNEKLFF. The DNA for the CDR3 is TGTGCCTGGAGTGGTGTAAGACAGAGTCCTAATGAAAAACTGTTTTTT.

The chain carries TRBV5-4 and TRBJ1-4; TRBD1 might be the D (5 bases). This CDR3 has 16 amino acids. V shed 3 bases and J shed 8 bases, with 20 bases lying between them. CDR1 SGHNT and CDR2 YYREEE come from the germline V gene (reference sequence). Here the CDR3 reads CASSSPTLGAGEKLFF. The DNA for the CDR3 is TGTGCCAGCAGCTCTCCGACCCTAGGGGCGGGGGAAAAACTGTTTTTT.

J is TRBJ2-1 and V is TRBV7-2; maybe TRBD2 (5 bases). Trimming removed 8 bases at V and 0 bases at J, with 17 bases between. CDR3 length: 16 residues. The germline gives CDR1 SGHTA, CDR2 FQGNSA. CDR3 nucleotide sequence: TGTGCCAGCGCCTTCTTGGTAGGGAGCTCCTACAATGAGCAGTTCTTC. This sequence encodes CASAFLVGSSYNEQFF.

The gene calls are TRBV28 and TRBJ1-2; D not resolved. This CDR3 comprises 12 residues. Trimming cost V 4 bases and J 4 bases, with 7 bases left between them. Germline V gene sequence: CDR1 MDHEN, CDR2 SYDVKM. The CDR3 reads CASSWRGYGYTF. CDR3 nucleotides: TGTGCCAGCAGTTGGCGCGGCTATGGCTACACCTTC.

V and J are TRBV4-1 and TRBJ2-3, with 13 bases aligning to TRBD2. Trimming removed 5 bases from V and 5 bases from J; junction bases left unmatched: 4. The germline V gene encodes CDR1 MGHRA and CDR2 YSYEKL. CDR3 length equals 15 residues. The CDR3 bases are TGCGCCAGCAGCAAGGGACTAGCGGGACTAGATACGCAGTATTTT. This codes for CASSKGLAGLDTQYF.

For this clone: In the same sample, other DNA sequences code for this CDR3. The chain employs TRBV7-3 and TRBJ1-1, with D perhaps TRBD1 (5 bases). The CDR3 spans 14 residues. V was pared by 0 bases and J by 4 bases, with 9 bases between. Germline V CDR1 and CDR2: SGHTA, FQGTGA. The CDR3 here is CASSLTQGTTEAFF. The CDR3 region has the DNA TGTGCCAGCAGCTTAACTCAGGGTACCACTGAAGCTTTCTTT.

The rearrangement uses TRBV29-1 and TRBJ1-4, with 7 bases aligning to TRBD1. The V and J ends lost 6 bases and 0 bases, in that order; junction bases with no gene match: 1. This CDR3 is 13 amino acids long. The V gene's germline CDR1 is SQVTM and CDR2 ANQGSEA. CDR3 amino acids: CSVTGATNEKLFF. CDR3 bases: TGCAGCGTAACAGGGGCAACTAATGAAAAACTGTTTTTT. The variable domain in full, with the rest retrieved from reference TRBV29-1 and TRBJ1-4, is SAVISQKPSRDICQRGTSLTIQCQVDSQVTMMFWYRQQPGQSLTLIATANQGSEATYESGFVIDKFPISRPNLTFSTLTVSNMSPEDSSIYLCSVTGATNEKLFFGSGTQLSVL.

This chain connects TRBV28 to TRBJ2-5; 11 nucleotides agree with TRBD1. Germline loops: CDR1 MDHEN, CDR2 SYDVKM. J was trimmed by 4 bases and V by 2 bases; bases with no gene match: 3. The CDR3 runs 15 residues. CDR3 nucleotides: TGTGCCAGCAGTTTACCGGGACAGGGGGGAGAGACCCAGTACTTC. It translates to CASSLPGQGGETQYF.

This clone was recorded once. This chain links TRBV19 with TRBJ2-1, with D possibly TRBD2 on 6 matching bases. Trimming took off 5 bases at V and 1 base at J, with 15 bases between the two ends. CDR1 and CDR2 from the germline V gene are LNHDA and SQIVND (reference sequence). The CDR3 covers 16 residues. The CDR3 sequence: CASSAYSGPSYNEQFF. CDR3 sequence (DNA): TGTGCCAGTAGTGCTTATAGCGGCCCTTCCTACAATGAGCAGTTCTTC. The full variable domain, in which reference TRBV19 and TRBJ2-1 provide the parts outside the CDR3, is DGGITQSPKYLFRKEGQNVTLSCEQNLNHDAMYWYRQDPGQGLRLIYYSQIVNDFQKGDIAEGYSVSREKKESFPLTVTSAQKNPTAFYLCASSAYSGPSYNEQFFGPGTRLTVL.

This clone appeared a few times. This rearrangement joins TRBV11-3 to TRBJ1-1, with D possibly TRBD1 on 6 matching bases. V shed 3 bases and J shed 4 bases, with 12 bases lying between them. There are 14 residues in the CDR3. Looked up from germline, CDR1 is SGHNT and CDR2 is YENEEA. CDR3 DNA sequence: TGTGCCAGCAGCTTTACAGGGCACAGCACTGAAGCTTTCTTT. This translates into CASSFTGHSTEAFF.

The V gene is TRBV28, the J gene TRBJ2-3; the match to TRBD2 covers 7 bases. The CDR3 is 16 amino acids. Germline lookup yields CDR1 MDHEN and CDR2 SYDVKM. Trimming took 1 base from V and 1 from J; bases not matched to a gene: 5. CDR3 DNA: TGTGCCAGCAGTTTATCAGGACTAGTAGGCACAGATACGCAGTATTTT. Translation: CASSLSGLVGTDTQYF.

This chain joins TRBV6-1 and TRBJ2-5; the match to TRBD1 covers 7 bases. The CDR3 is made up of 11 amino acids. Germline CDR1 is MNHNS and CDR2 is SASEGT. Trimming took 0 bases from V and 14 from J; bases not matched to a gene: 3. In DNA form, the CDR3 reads TGTGCCAGCAGTGAAGCAAAGGGGGCATACTTC. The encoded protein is CASSEAKGAYF.

This chain's CDR3 is CASSQGALDYGYTF. The DNA for the CDR3 is TGTGCCAGCTCACAGGGGGCTTTGGACTATGGCTACACCTTC. The gene calls are TRBV18 and TRBJ1-2; 7 bases fit TRBD1. V gave up 4 bases and J gave up 3 bases; unmatched junction bases: 5. There are 14 residues in the CDR3. Germline values: CDR1 KGHSH, CDR2 LQKENI.